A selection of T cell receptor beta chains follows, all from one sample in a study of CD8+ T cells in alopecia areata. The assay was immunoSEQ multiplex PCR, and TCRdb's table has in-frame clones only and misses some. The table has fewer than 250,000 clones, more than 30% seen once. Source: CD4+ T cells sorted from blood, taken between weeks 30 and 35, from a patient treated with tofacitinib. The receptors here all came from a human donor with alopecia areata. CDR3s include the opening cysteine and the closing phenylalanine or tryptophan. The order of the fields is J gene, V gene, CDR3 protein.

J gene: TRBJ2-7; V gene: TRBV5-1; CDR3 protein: CASSFGDRDVGEQYF
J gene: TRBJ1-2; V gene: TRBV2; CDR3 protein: CASSPRTGQAYGYTF
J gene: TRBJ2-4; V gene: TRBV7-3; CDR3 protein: CASSSGQGNIQYF
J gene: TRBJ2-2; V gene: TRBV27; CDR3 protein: CASSRNRGDTGELFF
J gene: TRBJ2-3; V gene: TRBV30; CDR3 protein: CAWSGQGAVRTQYF
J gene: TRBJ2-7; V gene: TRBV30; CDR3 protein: CACSGQGMREQYF
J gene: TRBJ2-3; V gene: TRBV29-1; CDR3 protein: CSVESGGSTDTQYF
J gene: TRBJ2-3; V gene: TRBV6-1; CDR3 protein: CASMRRGGTDTQYF
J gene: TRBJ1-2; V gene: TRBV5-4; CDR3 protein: CASSKDRPHGYTF
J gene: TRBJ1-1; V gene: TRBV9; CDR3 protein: CASSVSAGNTEAFF
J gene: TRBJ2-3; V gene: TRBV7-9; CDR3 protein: CASDTVSTDTQYF
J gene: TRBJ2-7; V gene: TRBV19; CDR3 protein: CASSTPGAKTSYEQYF
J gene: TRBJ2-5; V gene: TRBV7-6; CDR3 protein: CASSLPQETQYF
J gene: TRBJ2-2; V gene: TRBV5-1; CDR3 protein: CASSPGTTDTGELFF
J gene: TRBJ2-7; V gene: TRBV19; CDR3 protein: CASSIKGAPYYEQYF
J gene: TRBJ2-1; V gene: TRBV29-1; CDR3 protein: CSVRLAPNEQFF
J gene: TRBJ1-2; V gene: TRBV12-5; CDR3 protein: CASGLARDSLYGYTF
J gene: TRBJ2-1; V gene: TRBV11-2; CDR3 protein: CASHATAAGGNEQFF
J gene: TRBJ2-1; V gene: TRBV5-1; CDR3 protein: CASSSGTPIYNEQFF
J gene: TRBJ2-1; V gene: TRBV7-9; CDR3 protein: CASSPNRVHEQFF
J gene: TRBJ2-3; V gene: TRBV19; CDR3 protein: CASSILAPTSTDTQYF
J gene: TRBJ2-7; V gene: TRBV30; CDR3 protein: CAAPRGRSGQYF